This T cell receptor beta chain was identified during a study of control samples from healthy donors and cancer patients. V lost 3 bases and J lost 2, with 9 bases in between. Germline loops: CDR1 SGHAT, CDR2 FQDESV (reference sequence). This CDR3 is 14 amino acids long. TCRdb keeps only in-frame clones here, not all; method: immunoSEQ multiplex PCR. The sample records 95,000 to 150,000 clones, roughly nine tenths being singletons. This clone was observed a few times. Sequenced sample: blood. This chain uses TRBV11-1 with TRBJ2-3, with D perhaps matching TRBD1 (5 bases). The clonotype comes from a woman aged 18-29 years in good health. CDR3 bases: TGTGCCAGCAGCTTCCAGGGTAACACAGATACGCAGTATTTT. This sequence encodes CASSFQGNTDTQYF.